The 14 T cell receptor beta chains presented below share a single source sample, sequenced in a study of cytomegalovirus exposure and HLA in healthy donors. Assay: immunoSEQ multiplex PCR; the TCRdb copy retains only in-frame clones and omits some. Seen here are roughly 150,000 clones, around 93% observed once, and the top ten hold approximately 2%. Sequenced material: PBMCs. The receptors shown here come from a man younger than 30 in good health and CMV-seropositive.

The gene calls are TRBV7-3 and TRBJ2-1; possibly TRBD1 for D (6 bases). Germline CDR1 and CDR2: SGHTA and FQGTGA. The CDR3 extends over 14 amino acids. The ends were cut back, 5 bases at V and 5 bases at J, with 13 bases in the middle. The CDR3 region is CASSPTGVDNEQFF. The CDR3 DNA reads as TGTGCCAGCAGCCCGACAGGAGTGGACAATGAGCAGTTCTTC.

The chain is built from TRBV5-1 and TRBJ2-7; 8 nucleotides agree with TRBD1. With V trimmed by 4 bases and J by 3 bases, 6 bases remained unmatched. This CDR3 region has 14 residues. Germline lookup yields CDR1 SGHRS and CDR2 YFSETQ. The CDR3 is CASSQTQGDYEQYF. The CDR3 DNA reads as TGCGCCAGCAGCCAGACACAGGGGGACTACGAGCAGTACTTC.

This sequence joins TRBV20-1 and TRBJ2-7; 7 bases are shared with TRBD1. The trim removed 4 bases at V and 6 bases at J, leaving 3 bases unmatched. The CDR3 consists of 11 residues. Germline loops: CDR1 DFQATT, CDR2 SNEGSKA (reference sequence). The CDR3 DNA is TGCAGTGCTATGACAGGGATCGAGCAGTACTTC. Its translation: CSAMTGIEQYF.

Only a few counts were recorded for this clone. The chain links TRBV18 to TRBJ1-2, with D tentatively TRBD1 (6 bases). Germline assignment: CDR1 KGHSH and CDR2 LQKENI. The CDR3 has 13 amino acids. The V end lost 1 base, the J end lost 8 bases, and 11 bases lay between the germline ends. The CDR3 region has the DNA TGTGCCAGCTCACCACGACAGGCAGACGGCTACACCTTC. Translating it yields CASSPRQADGYTF. The full variable domain, with the rest looked up from reference TRBV18 and TRBJ1-2, is NAGVMQNPRHLVRRRGQEARLRCSPMKGHSHVYWYRQLPEEGLKFMVYLQKENIIDESGMPKERFSAEFPKEGPSILRIQQVVRGDSAAYFCASSPRQADGYTFGSGTRLTVV.

This clone was seen only once. The gene calls are TRBV18 and TRBJ1-2; D not resolved. The CDR3 loop spans 17 amino acids. CDR1 and CDR2 from the germline V gene are KGHSH and LQKENI. Trimming removed 0 bases at V and 2 bases at J, with 16 bases between. CDR3 region: CASSPPSRVGGNYGYTF. The CDR3 DNA is TGTGCCAGCTCACCACCTAGCCGGGTAGGCGGGAACTATGGCTACACCTTC.

The chain couples TRBV29-1 to TRBJ1-5; D possibly corresponds to TRBD1 (5 bases). This CDR3 region has 13 residues. The germline gives CDR1 SQVTM, CDR2 ANQGSEA. Trimming took 1 base from V and 5 from J, leaving 9 bases between them. CDR3 nucleotides: TGCAGCGTTGAAGCAGGGTTTGATCAGCCCCAGCATTTT. Translating it yields CSVEAGFDQPQHF.

The J gene is TRBJ1-1, the V gene TRBV28; 8 nucleotides match TRBD1. Germline V gene data show CDR1 as MDHEN and CDR2 as SYDVKM. The ends lost 4 bases at V and 11 bases at J; junction bases unmatched: 12. This CDR3 region has 14 residues. CDR3 amino acids: CASSSGPGQDLAFF. The DNA for the CDR3 is TGTGCCAGCAGTTCAGGACCGGGACAGGATCTCGCTTTCTTT. Complete variable domain (other parts from reference TRBV28 and TRBJ1-1): DVKVTQSSRYLVKRTGEKVFLECVQDMDHENMFWYRQDPGLGLRLIYFSYDVKMKEKGDIPEGYSVSREKKERFSLILESASTNQTSMYLCASSSGPGQDLAFFGQGTRLTVV.

The chain employs TRBV5-8 and TRBJ2-3, with TRBD2 matching over 10 bases. The CDR3 runs to 16 residues. Germline values: CDR1 SGHTS, CDR2 YDEGEE. After removal of 0 bases from V and 2 bases from J, the junction contained 3 bases not matched to a gene. The CDR3 coding sequence is TGTGCCAGCAGCTTGGGACTAGCGGGCCTCACAGATACGCAGTATTTT. Its translation is CASSLGLAGLTDTQYF.

The chain has TRBV2 and TRBJ2-5, with 9 bases identical to TRBD1. V trimming: 5 bases; J trimming: 4 bases; junction bases outside the gene matches: 5. CDR1 SNHLY and CDR2 FYNNEI come from the germline V gene. This CDR3 is built from 14 residues. CDR3 bases: TGTGCCAGCAGTTATACAGGGGGCGGAGAGACCCAGTACTTC. Amino acids: CASSYTGGGETQYF. Looking up the rest from reference TRBV2 and TRBJ2-5 gives the full variable domain: EPEVTQTPSHQVTQMGQEVILRCVPISNHLYFYWYRQILGQKVEFLVSFYNNEISEKSEIFDDQFSVERPDGSNFTLKIRSTKLEDSAMYFCASSYTGGGETQYFGPGTRLLVL.

The chain links TRBV18 to TRBJ2-2; TRBD1 is a possible D gene (6 bases). The ends were cut back, 3 bases at V and 6 bases at J, with 14 bases in the middle. Germline V gives CDR1 KGHSH, CDR2 LQKENI. The CDR3 is 15 amino acids. In DNA, the CDR3 is TGTGCCAGCTCACCGATGACAGGCTCCCCCGGGGAGCTGTTTTTT. This encodes CASSPMTGSPGELFF.

The DNA for the CDR3 is TGCAGCGTGGGGGGACTAGCGGACTCCTACAATGAGCAGTTCTTC. It specifies CSVGGLADSYNEQFF. The chain links TRBV29-1 to TRBJ2-1, with 11 bases aligning to TRBD2. Germline V CDR1 and CDR2: SQVTM, ANQGSEA. The CDR3 runs to 15 residues. V lost 6 bases to trimming and J lost 0 bases; unmatched junction nucleotides: 4.

The CDR3 bases are TGTGCCAGCATAAGTCTAGCGGGAGATACAGATACGCAGTATTTT. Amino acid sequence: CASISLAGDTDTQYF. This chain connects TRBV2 to TRBJ2-3; 10 nucleotides line up with TRBD2. Germline V gene data show CDR1 as SNHLY and CDR2 as FYNNEI. CDR3 length: 15 residues. The ends lost 7 bases at V and 3 bases at J; junction bases unmatched: 7. The full variable domain, its missing parts supplied by reference TRBV2 and TRBJ2-3, is EPEVTQTPSHQVTQMGQEVILRCVPISNHLYFYWYRQILGQKVEFLVSFYNNEISEKSEIFDDQFSVERPDGSNFTLKIRSTKLEDSAMYFCASISLAGDTDTQYFGPGTRLTVL.

The V call is TRBV1, the J call TRBJ2-1; TRBD2, the D gene given by the table, was not confirmed from the DNA. TRBV1 is described as a pseudogene. This CDR3 is 19 amino acids long. The CDR3 bases are TGCACCAGCAGCCAAGCCGCCAAAGACCCGGGACTAGCGGGAACGTGGCAGTTCTTC. This codes for CTSSQAAKDPGLAGTWQFF.

This clone was seen once. The chain links TRBV7-9 to TRBJ2-3; a possible D gene is TRBD2 (5 bases). V was shortened by 8 bases and J by 5 bases, with 14 bases between the two germline ends. This CDR3 comprises 13 residues. Looked up from germline, CDR1 is SEHNR and CDR2 is FQNEAQ (reference sequence). The CDR3 nucleotides are TGTGCCAGCGATCTGGCGGGTGGAGATACGCAGTATTTT. Encoded protein: CASDLAGGDTQYF.